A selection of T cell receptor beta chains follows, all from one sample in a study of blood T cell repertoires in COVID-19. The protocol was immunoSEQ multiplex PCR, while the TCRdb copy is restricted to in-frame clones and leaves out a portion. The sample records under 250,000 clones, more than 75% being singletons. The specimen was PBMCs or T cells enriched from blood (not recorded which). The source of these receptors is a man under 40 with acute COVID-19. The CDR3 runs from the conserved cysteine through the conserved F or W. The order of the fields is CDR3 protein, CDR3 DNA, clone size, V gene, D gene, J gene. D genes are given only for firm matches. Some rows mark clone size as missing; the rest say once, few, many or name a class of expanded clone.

CDR3 protein: CASSPPGTGNYGYTF
CDR3 DNA: TGTGCCAGCTCACCACCGGGGACAGGGAACTATGGCTACACCTTC
clone size: NA
V gene: TRBV18
D gene: TRBD1
J gene: TRBJ1-2

CDR3 protein: CSVEDRRVGLNTEAFF
CDR3 DNA: TGCAGCGTTGAAGATCGCAGGGTAGGTTTGAACACTGAAGCTTTCTTT
clone size: NA
V gene: TRBV29-1
D gene: NA
J gene: TRBJ1-1

CDR3 protein: CAWSGGRETQYF
CDR3 DNA: TGTGCCTGGAGTGGGGGCAGAGAGACCCAGTACTTC
clone size: NA
V gene: TRBV30
D gene: NA
J gene: TRBJ2-5

CDR3 protein: CATKPVSNQPQHF
CDR3 DNA: TGTGCCACCAAACCAGTGAGCAATCAGCCCCAGCATTTT
clone size: NA
V gene: TRBV28
D gene: NA
J gene: TRBJ1-5

CDR3 protein: CASSLKSQRGSEAFF
CDR3 DNA: TGTGCCAGCAGCTTAAAATCCCAAAGGGGGAGTGAAGCTTTCTTT
clone size: few
V gene: TRBV7-2
D gene: NA
J gene: TRBJ1-1

CDR3 protein: CAIIAGTPSSGANVLTF
CDR3 DNA: TGTGCCATCATTGCCGGGACACCGAGCTCTGGGGCCAACGTCCTGACTTTC
clone size: NA
V gene: TRBV10-3
D gene: NA
J gene: TRBJ2-6

CDR3 protein: CASSYGSGGEQYF
CDR3 DNA: TGTGCCAGCAGTTACGGGTCTGGGGGGGAGCAGTACTTC
clone size: NA
V gene: TRBV6-5
D gene: NA
J gene: TRBJ2-7

CDR3 protein: CASSQGDTGYEQYF
CDR3 DNA: TGCGCCAGCAGCCAGGGGGACACCGGCTACGAGCAGTACTTC
clone size: once
V gene: TRBV5-1
D gene: TRBD1
J gene: TRBJ2-7

CDR3 protein: CASSLRIAGWETQYF
CDR3 DNA: TGTGCCAGCAGCTTGCGAATAGCGGGTTGGGAGACCCAGTACTTC
clone size: NA
V gene: TRBV5-5
D gene: TRBD2
J gene: TRBJ2-5

CDR3 protein: CASSQGSSGYTF
CDR3 DNA: TGCGCCAGCAGCCAAGGTAGCAGCGGCTACACCTTC
clone size: NA
V gene: TRBV4-1
D gene: NA
J gene: TRBJ1-2

CDR3 protein: CSITGGAGFNEQFF
CDR3 DNA: TGCAGCATCACAGGGGGCGCCGGCTTCAATGAGCAGTTCTTC
clone size: NA
V gene: TRBV29-1
D gene: TRBD1
J gene: TRBJ2-1

CDR3 protein: CASSPGHLYNEQFF
CDR3 DNA: TGCGCCAGCTCCCCGGGACACCTTTACAATGAGCAGTTCTTC
clone size: NA
V gene: TRBV10-2
D gene: NA
J gene: TRBJ2-1

CDR3 protein: CASSQDHNTEAFF
CDR3 DNA: TGTGCCAGCAGCCAAGATCATAACACTGAAGCTTTCTTT
clone size: NA
V gene: TRBV3-1/TRBV3-2
D gene: NA
J gene: TRBJ1-1

CDR3 protein: CASSQMTASRSNYGYTF
CDR3 DNA: TGTGCCAGCAGTCAAATGACAGCAAGCCGATCTAACTATGGCTACACCTTC
clone size: NA
V gene: TRBV2
D gene: NA
J gene: TRBJ1-2

CDR3 protein: CATPATGGTNTEAFF
CDR3 DNA: TGTGCCACCCCTGCGACAGGGGGAACGAACACTGAAGCTTTCTTT
clone size: NA
V gene: TRBV7-9
D gene: TRBD1
J gene: TRBJ1-1

CDR3 protein: CASSQDPVETEAFF
CDR3 DNA: TGTGCCAGCAGCCAAGATCCGGTAGAAACTGAAGCTTTCTTT
clone size: NA
V gene: TRBV3-1/TRBV3-2
D gene: NA
J gene: TRBJ1-1

CDR3 protein: CASKMTGLNYGYTF
CDR3 DNA: TGTGCCAGCAAGATGACAGGACTTAACTATGGCTACACCTTC
clone size: NA
V gene: TRBV28
D gene: NA
J gene: TRBJ1-2

CDR3 protein: CASSVGGVGAEAFF
CDR3 DNA: TGTGCCAGCAGCGTAGGGGGGGTTGGCGCTGAAGCTTTCTTT
clone size: NA
V gene: TRBV9
D gene: NA
J gene: TRBJ1-1

CDR3 protein: CASSLRRGGYNEQFF
CDR3 DNA: TGTGCCAGCAGCTTAAGGAGGGGGGGCTACAATGAGCAGTTCTTC
clone size: NA
V gene: TRBV7-2
D gene: NA
J gene: TRBJ2-1

CDR3 protein: CASSIRAGVAEAFF
CDR3 DNA: TGTGCCAGTAGTATCAGAGCAGGGGTTGCTGAAGCTTTCTTT
clone size: NA
V gene: TRBV19
D gene: NA
J gene: TRBJ1-1

CDR3 protein: CASSLGARNGNQPQHF
CDR3 DNA: TGTGCCAGCAGTTTAGGGGCTCGGAATGGGAATCAGCCCCAGCATTTT
clone size: NA
V gene: TRBV28
D gene: NA
J gene: TRBJ1-5

CDR3 protein: CSVEDYPGGNTIYF
CDR3 DNA: TGCAGCGTTGAAGACTATCCGGGTGGAAACACCATATATTTT
clone size: NA
V gene: TRBV29-1
D gene: NA
J gene: TRBJ1-3